These 2 T cell receptor beta chains share one sample of origin, sequenced in a study of cytotoxic CD8 clonotypes in ibrutinib-treated CLL. Libraries were prepared by immunoSEQ multiplex PCR; TCRdb keeps only in-frame clonotypes and omits some of them. The profile shows some 350,000 clones, under 70% of them singletons. The specimen comprised PBMCs, sampled after 36 months of ibrutinib treatment. The receptor set was obtained from a human donor with chronic lymphocytic leukemia.

DNA for the CDR3: TGCGCCAGCAGTGAGTCGCGAGGTGGGGAGACCCAGTACTTC. Translation: CASSESRGGETQYF. This chain joins TRBV10-1 and TRBJ2-5; no reliable D call. Per germline, CDR1 WNHNN and CDR2 SYGVQD (reference sequence). The CDR3 spans 14 residues. V dropped 0 bases and J dropped 5 bases, with 10 bases sitting between them.

This chain links TRBV5-1 with TRBJ2-7; TRBD2 matches 12 bases. This CDR3 has 16 residues. From germline, CDR1 is SGHRS and CDR2 YFSETQ. After removal of 0 bases from V and 1 base from J, the junction contained 2 bases not matched to a gene. CDR3 loop: CASSLGTSGISYEQYF. The CDR3 coding sequence is TGCGCCAGCAGCTTGGGGACTAGCGGGATATCCTACGAGCAGTACTTC. The variable domain in full, with the rest retrieved from reference TRBV5-1 and TRBJ2-7, is KAGVTQTPRYLIKTRGQQVTLSCSPISGHRSVSWYQQTPGQGLQFLFEYFSETQRNKGNFPGRFSGRQFSNSRSEMNVSTLELGDSALYLCASSLGTSGISYEQYFGPGTRLTVT.